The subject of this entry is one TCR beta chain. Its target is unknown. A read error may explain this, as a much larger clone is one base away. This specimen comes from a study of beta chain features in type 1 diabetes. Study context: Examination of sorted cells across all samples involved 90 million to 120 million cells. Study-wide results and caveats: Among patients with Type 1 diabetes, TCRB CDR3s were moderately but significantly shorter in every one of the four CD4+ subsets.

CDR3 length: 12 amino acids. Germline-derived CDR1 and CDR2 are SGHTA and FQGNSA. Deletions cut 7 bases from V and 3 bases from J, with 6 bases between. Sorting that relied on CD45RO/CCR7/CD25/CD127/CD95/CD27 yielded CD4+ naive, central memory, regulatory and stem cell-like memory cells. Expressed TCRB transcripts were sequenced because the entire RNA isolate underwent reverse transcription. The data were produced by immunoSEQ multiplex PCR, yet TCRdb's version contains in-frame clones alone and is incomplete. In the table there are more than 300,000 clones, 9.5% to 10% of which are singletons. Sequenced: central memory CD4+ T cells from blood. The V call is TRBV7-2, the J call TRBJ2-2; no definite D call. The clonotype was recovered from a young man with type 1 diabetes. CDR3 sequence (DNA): TGTGCCAGCACCTTCTACACCGGGGAGCTGTTTTTT. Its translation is CASTFYTGELFF.